What follows are 9 T cell receptor beta chains derived from one specimen sequenced in a study of control samples from healthy donors and cancer patients. Some clones are missing from TCRdb's copy, which holds only in-frame ones; the method was immunoSEQ multiplex PCR. This table has 170,000 or so clones, over 80% appearing once. The specimen sequenced was blood. The receptors originated from a young man in good health.

This clone has just one count. This chain joins TRBV18 and TRBJ2-2; tentative D call: TRBD1 (6 bases). This CDR3 comprises 16 residues. Germline lookup yields CDR1 KGHSH and CDR2 LQKENI. The ends were cut back, 1 base at V and 4 bases at J, with 13 bases in the middle. CDR3 nucleotide sequence: TGTGCCAGCTCACCACTGCAGGGGCCGAGCACCGGGGAGCTGTTTTTT. It translates to CASSPLQGPSTGELFF.

The gene calls are TRBV4-1 and TRBJ2-5, with D possibly being TRBD2 (6 bases). Trimming took off 0 bases at V and 3 bases at J, with 11 bases between the two ends. The germline V gene encodes CDR1 MGHRA and CDR2 YSYEKL. The CDR3 sequence is 15 residues long. Here the CDR3 reads CASSQENGGKETQYF. The CDR3 bases are TGCGCCAGCAGCCAAGAGAACGGGGGAAAAGAGACCCAGTACTTC.

The chain couples TRBV7-2 to TRBJ2-2; the D call may be TRBD1 or TRBD2 (7 bases each). This CDR3 is built from 14 residues. The V and J ends lost 6 bases and 5 bases respectively, with 13 bases between them. CDR1 and CDR2 (germline): SGHTA, FQGNSA. The CDR3 sequence: CASSFRGGTGELFF. The CDR3 DNA follows: TGTGCCAGCAGTTTCAGGGGGGGAACCGGGGAGCTGTTTTTT.

The V gene is TRBV14, the J gene TRBJ2-1, with TRBD1 identical over 9 bases. CDR3 length equals 15 residues. The junction had 8 bases not matched to a gene; V was cut back by 4 bases and J by 7 bases. Germline V gene sequence: CDR1 SGHDN, CDR2 FVKESK. Here the CDR3 DNA reads TGTGCCAGCAGCCCCCCTGGACAGGGGAGGAATGAGCAGTTCTTC. It encodes CASSPPGQGRNEQFF.

The rearrangement joins TRBV29-1 to TRBJ2-4; D is perhaps TRBD1 (6 bases). CDR3 length: 13 amino acids. Germline lookup yields CDR1 SQVTM and CDR2 ANQGSEA. V shed 6 bases and J shed 1 base, with 10 bases lying between them. The CDR3 reads CSVIQGAKNIQYF. In DNA form, the CDR3 reads TGCAGCGTCATACAGGGCGCCAAAAACATTCAGTACTTC. Full variable domain (remainder filled in from reference TRBV29-1 and TRBJ2-4): SAVISQKPSRDICQRGTSLTIQCQVDSQVTMMFWYRQQPGQSLTLIATANQGSEATYESGFVIDKFPISRPNLTFSTLTVSNMSPEDSSIYLCSVIQGAKNIQYFGAGTRLSVL.

The chain recombines TRBV3-1 (or the pseudogene TRBV3-2) with TRBJ2-1; the match to TRBD2 covers 14 bases. In germline, CDR1 is LGHDT, CDR2 YNNKEL (reference sequence). V was pared by 3 bases and J by 2 bases, with 15 bases of the junction left unmatched. This CDR3 has 21 residues. In nucleotides, the CDR3 is TGTGCCAGCAGCCACAGACCTATCCCGGGACTAGCGGGGGCCACCTACAATGAGCAGTTCTTC. It yields the protein CASSHRPIPGLAGATYNEQFF.

This clone came up once. The chain joins TRBV5-1 to TRBJ2-3; D perhaps matches TRBD2 (6 bases). Between the trimmed V and J ends, which lost 2 bases and 2 bases, there was a span of 15 bases. The CDR3 consists of 16 residues. The germline CDR1 and CDR2 sequences are SGHRS and YFSETQ. The CDR3, as DNA: TGCGCCAGCAGCTTCCGGGGGAGTGGGTTCACAGATACGCAGTATTTT. Amino acids: CASSFRGSGFTDTQYF.

This rearrangement joins TRBV11-3 to TRBJ2-2, with D possibly called TRBD1 or TRBD2 (5 bases each). CDR3 length: 16 amino acids. Trimming removed 1 base at V and 2 bases at J, with 11 bases between. Germline CDR1 SGHNT, CDR2 YENEEA. The CDR3 protein is CASSLVGTGNTGELFF. As DNA, the CDR3 is TGTGCCAGCAGCTTAGTCGGGACGGGAAACACCGGGGAGCTGTTTTTT. The full variable domain, in which reference TRBV11-3 and TRBJ2-2 provide the parts outside the CDR3, is EAGVVQSPRYKIIEKKQPVAFWCNPISGHNTLYWYLQNLGQGPELLIRYENEEAVDDSQLPKDRFSAERLKGVDSTLKIQPAELGDSAVYLCASSLVGTGNTGELFFGEGSRLTVL.

This CDR3 reads CASSGVGPTYGYTF. DNA of the CDR3: TGTGCCAGCAGCGGGGTGGGGCCCACCTATGGCTACACCTTC. V is TRBV7-2 and J is TRBJ1-2; D is perhaps TRBD1 (5 bases). V lost 5 bases and J lost 4, with 14 bases in between. The CDR3 is 14 amino acids. CDR1 is SGHTA and CDR2 is FQGNSA in the germline V gene. The full variable domain, its missing parts supplied by reference TRBV7-2 and TRBJ1-2, is GAGVSQSPSNKVTEKGKDVELRCDPISGHTALYWYRQSLGQGLEFLIYFQGNSAPDKSGLPSDRFSAERTGGSVSTLTIQRTQQEDSAVYLCASSGVGPTYGYTFGSGTRLTVV.